Presented here are 15 T cell receptor beta chains from one specimen sequenced in a study of cytomegalovirus exposure and HLA in healthy donors. The study ran its PCR with 60 Vbeta and 13 Jbeta primers. TCRdb's table, derived via immunoSEQ multiplex PCR, lists solely in-frame clones and lacks some. Here the sample spans roughly 150,000 clones, more than 75% being singletons. The sample was PBMCs. The receptors here all came from a woman aged 18-35 years in good health and CMV-seronegative.

This chain's CDR3 is CSTQSSGANVLTF. The CDR3, as DNA: TGCAGCACACAGTCCTCTGGGGCCAACGTCCTGACTTTC. This chain connects TRBV29-1 to TRBJ2-6; D gene uncertain. Trimming shortened V by 8 bases and J by 0 bases, and 8 bases separated the two germline ends. The CDR3 totals 13 residues. The germline CDR1 and CDR2 sequences are SQVTM and ANQGSEA.

The rearrangement links TRBV18 to TRBJ1-1; perhaps TRBD1 as D (6 bases). Between the trimmed V and J ends, which lost 2 bases and 1 base, there was a span of 11 bases. Per the germline V gene, CDR1 is KGHSH and CDR2 is LQKENI. The CDR3 has 15 residues. The CDR3 region has the DNA TGTGCCAGCTCACCATCGGTACAGGGGAACACTGAAGCTTTCTTT. It specifies CASSPSVQGNTEAFF.

This sequence joins TRBV27 and TRBJ2-7; D is uncertain. Germline-derived CDR1 and CDR2 are MNHEY and SMNVEV (reference sequence). The CDR3 sequence is 14 residues long. V was clipped by 6 bases and J by 0 bases, with 12 bases between them. CDR3 coding DNA: TGTGCCAGCAGCCTCCTCGGTGGCTCCTACGAGCAGTACTTC. Translation gives CASSLLGGSYEQYF.

CDR3 residues: CASSYSPAGNTIYF. DNA of the CDR3: TGTGCCAGCAGTTACTCCCCGGCTGGAAACACCATATATTTT. This rearrangement joins TRBV6-5 to TRBJ1-3, with D unresolved. Germline values: CDR1 MNHEY, CDR2 SVGAGI. V was pared by 0 bases and J by 2 bases, with 5 bases between. CDR3 size: 14 residues.

The chain has TRBV27 and TRBJ2-7; possibly TRBD2 for D (6 bases). Germline values: CDR1 MNHEY, CDR2 SMNVEV (reference sequence). V was clipped by 9 bases and J by 3 bases, with 30 bases between them. CDR3 length equals 18 residues. The CDR3 coding sequence is TGTGCCAGATCGGGGCGGGTCGGGGGAACTCTCATCTTCTACGAGCAGTACTTC. Translating it yields CARSGRVGGTLIFYEQYF.

The V call is TRBV5-1, the J call TRBJ2-5; D may be TRBD1 (5 bases). The J call may not be correct, given that the DNA end is closer to TRBJ2-7. Germline V gives CDR1 SGHRS, CDR2 YFSETQ. This CDR3 comprises 15 residues. The CDR3 protein is CASSIGPQAAYEQYF. Here the CDR3 DNA reads TGCGCCAGCAGCATTGGACCACAGGCGGCCTACGAGCAGTACTTC.

CDR3 coding DNA: TGTGCCAGCAGTCCCGGGACAGTAACCTACGAGCAGTACTTC. Residues: CASSPGTVTYEQYF. This rearrangement joins TRBV6-9 to TRBJ2-7, with 7 bases fitting TRBD1. This CDR3 is built from 14 residues. Germline V gene lookup returns CDR1 MNHGY and CDR2 SVAAGI. V trimming: 5 bases; J trimming: 2 bases; junction bases outside the gene matches: 6.

The rearrangement joins TRBV6-1 to TRBJ2-3, with D uncertain. The V gene lost 11 bases and the J gene lost 4 bases, with 13 bases spanning the gap. Germline values: CDR1 MNHNS, CDR2 SASEGT. The CDR3 contains 12 residues. Here the CDR3 DNA reads TGTGCCGCGCGGAGTCTCCCAGATACGCAGTATTTT. It encodes CAARSLPDTQYF.

The genes are TRBV7-9 and TRBJ1-2; D ambiguous. The V end lost 5 bases, the J end lost 4 bases, and 5 bases lay between the germline ends. Per the germline V gene, CDR1 is SEHNR and CDR2 is FQNEAQ (reference sequence). CDR3 size: 11 residues. The CDR3 protein is CASSPIYGYTF. In DNA, the CDR3 is TGTGCCAGCAGCCCTATCTATGGCTACACCTTC. Looking up the rest from reference TRBV7-9 and TRBJ1-2 gives the full variable domain: DTGVSQNPRHKITKRGQNVTFRCDPISEHNRLYWYRQTLGQGPEFLTYFQNEAQLEKSRLLSDRFSAERPKGSFSTLEIQRTEQGDSAMYLCASSPIYGYTFGSGTRLTVV.

This chain joins TRBV2 and TRBJ1-5; D remains unclear. V was pared by 4 bases and J by 9 bases, with 13 bases between. The CDR3 is 13 amino acids. Germline loops: CDR1 SNHLY, CDR2 FYNNEI. As DNA, the CDR3 is TGTGCCAGCAGTGCCGAGGGAGGGTCGCCCCAGCATTTT. It is translated as CASSAEGGSPQHF.

This rearrangement joins TRBV20-1 to TRBJ2-5; D perhaps matches TRBD1 (6 bases). The CDR3 runs 11 residues. CDR1 DFQATT and CDR2 SNEGSKA come from the germline V gene (reference sequence). Trimming left V 6 bases short and J 1 base short, with 6 bases between. The CDR3 DNA reads TGCAGTGCCAGGGGCCAAGAGACCCAGTACTTC. Translation: CSARGQETQYF.

The chain has TRBV15 and TRBJ2-7; tentative D call: TRBD2 (5 bases). The CDR3 consists of 18 residues. The V end lost 0 bases, the J end lost 3 bases, and 21 bases lay between the germline ends. CDR1 LNHNV and CDR2 YYDKDF come from the germline V gene (reference sequence). The CDR3, as DNA: TGTGCCACCAGCAGAGACTACTTTGAGGGCCCCAGCCTCTACGAGCAGTACTTC. It specifies CATSRDYFEGPSLYEQYF. The whole variable domain, remainder taken from reference TRBV15 and TRBJ2-7, is DAMVIQNPRYQVTQFGKPVTLSCSQTLNHNVMYWYQQKSSQAPKLLFHYYDKDFNNEADTPDNFQSRRPNTSFCFLDIRSPGLGDTAMYLCATSRDYFEGPSLYEQYFGPGTRLTVT.

The rearrangement joins TRBV11-2 to TRBJ1-3; no clear D gene. The CDR3 runs to 16 residues. Germline CDR1 is SGHAT and CDR2 is FQNNGV. The germline V and J ends were trimmed by 5 bases and 0 bases, with 14 bases remaining between them. Written as DNA, the CDR3 is TGTGCCAGCAGCCCTCTCTTAAAGCCCTCTGGAAACACCATATATTTT. It is translated as CASSPLLKPSGNTIYF.

This clone was picked up a small number of times. The CDR3 DNA follows: TGCGCCAGCAGCCAAGTTCTCGGGAGGGAGACGGACACTGAAGCTTTCTTT. This gives the protein CASSQVLGRETDTEAFF. V is TRBV4-3 and J is TRBJ1-1, with unresolved D. Germline CDR1 and CDR2: LGHNA and YSLEER. V lost 1 base, J lost 3 bases, and 18 bases lay in between. This CDR3 region has 17 residues.

The sample holds one count of this clone. The DNA for the CDR3 is TGCGCCAGCAGCTTGGTAGTTTCGCGTACCTACGAGCAGTACTTC. Amino acids: CASSLVVSRTYEQYF. V usage is TRBV5-1 and J usage is TRBJ2-7; D is uncertain. Germline V gives CDR1 SGHRS, CDR2 YFSETQ. The CDR3 spans 15 residues. Trimming took 0 bases from V and 2 from J, leaving 12 bases between them.